This T cell receptor beta chain comes out of a study of beta chain features in type 1 diabetes. The sequenced template was cDNA made from the entire isolated RNA. TCRdb's table, derived via immunoSEQ multiplex PCR, lists solely in-frame clones and lacks some. The sample records nearly 350,000 clones, around 9.7% being singletons. Study results and caveats: Amplification by PCR could prefer shorter templates, with the same effect in patients and controls. In every one of the four CD4+ subsets, TCRB CDR3s were moderately but significantly shorter in Type 1 diabetes patients.

Comments on this clone: As yet, its antigen is unknown.

This TCR derives from a man aged 30 to 45 with type 1 diabetes. What was sequenced was central memory CD4+ T cells from blood.

CDR3 residues: CSADETQGQVNYGYTF. The CDR3 DNA reads as TGCAGCGCAGACGAGACCCAGGGACAAGTTAACTATGGCTACACCTTC. The rearrangement joins TRBV29-1 to TRBJ1-2; a possible D gene is TRBD1 (6 bases). CDR1 and CDR2 (germline): SQVTM, ANQGSEA. This CDR3 has 16 amino acids. V lost 7 bases to trimming and J lost 1 base, with 22 bases between them.